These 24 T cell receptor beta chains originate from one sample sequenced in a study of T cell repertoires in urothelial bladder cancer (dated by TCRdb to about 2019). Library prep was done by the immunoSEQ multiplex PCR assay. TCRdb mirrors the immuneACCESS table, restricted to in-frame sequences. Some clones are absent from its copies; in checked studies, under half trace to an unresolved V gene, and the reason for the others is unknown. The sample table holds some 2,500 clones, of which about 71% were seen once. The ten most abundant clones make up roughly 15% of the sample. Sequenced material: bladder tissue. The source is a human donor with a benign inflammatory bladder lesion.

For the CDR3, the DNA is TGTGCCAGCAGACCAGGGGGCGCCTACAATGAGCAGTTCTTC. It specifies CASRPGGAYNEQFF. The chain combines TRBV6-1 with TRBJ2-1; 8 bases line up with TRBD1. The V gene's germline CDR1 is MNHNS and CDR2 SASEGT. V shed 6 bases, J shed 2 bases, and the junction held 3 bases outside the gene matches. The CDR3 runs 14 residues.

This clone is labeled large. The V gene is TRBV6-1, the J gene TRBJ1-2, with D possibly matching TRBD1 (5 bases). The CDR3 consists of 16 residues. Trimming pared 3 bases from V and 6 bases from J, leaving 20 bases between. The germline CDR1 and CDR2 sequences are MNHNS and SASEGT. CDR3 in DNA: TGTGCCAGCAGTGAGGGTTTGGGGCCCCGAGGGGATGGCTACACCTTC. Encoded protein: CASSEGLGPRGDGYTF.

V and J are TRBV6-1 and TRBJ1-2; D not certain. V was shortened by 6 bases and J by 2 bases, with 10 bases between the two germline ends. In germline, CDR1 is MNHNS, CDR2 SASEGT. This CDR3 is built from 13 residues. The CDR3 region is CASSVADNYGYTF. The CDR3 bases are TGTGCCAGCAGCGTTGCGGACAACTATGGCTACACCTTC.

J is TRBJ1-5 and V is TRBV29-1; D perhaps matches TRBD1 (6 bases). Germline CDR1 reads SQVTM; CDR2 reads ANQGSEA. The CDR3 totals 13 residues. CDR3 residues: CISKGGPNQPQHF. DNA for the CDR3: TGCATCTCAAAGGGGGGCCCCAATCAGCCCCAGCATTTT.

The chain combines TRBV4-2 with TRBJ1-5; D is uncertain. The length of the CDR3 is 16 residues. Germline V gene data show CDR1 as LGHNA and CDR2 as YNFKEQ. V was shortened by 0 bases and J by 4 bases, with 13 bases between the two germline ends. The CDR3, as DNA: TGTGCCAGCAGCCAAGATAAAGGGATAGGAAATCAGCCCCAGCATTTT. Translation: CASSQDKGIGNQPQHF.

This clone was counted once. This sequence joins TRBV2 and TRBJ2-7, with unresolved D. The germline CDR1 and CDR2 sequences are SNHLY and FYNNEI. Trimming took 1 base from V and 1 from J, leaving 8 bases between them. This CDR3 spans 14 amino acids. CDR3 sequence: CASSEDRTSYEQYF. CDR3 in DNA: TGTGCCAGCAGTGAAGACCGAACATCCTACGAGCAGTACTTC.

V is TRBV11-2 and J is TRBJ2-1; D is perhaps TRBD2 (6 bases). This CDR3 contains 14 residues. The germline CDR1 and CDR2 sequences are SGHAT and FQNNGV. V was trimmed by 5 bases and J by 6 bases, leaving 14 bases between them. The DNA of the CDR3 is TGTGCCAGCAGCCTCTCTCCCGGGAGCAATGAGCAGTTCTTC. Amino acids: CASSLSPGSNEQFF.

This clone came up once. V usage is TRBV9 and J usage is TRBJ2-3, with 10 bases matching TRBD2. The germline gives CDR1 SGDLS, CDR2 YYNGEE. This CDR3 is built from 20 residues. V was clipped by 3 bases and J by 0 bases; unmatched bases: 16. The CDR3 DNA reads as TGTGCCAGCAGCGATAGGGGTCGGACGACTAGCGGGTTTAGCACAGATACGCAGTATTTT. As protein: CASSDRGRTTSGFSTDTQYF.

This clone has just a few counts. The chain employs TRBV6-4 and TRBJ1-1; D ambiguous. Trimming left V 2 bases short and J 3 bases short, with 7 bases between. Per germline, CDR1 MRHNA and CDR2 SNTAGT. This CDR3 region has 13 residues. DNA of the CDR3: TGTGCCAGCAGTGACACGATCTACACTGAAGCTTTCTTT. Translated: CASSDTIYTEAFF.

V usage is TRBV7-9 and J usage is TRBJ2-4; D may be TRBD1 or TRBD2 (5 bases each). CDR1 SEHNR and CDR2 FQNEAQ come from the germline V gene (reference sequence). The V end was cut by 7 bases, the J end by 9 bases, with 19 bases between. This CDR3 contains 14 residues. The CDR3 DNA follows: TGTGCCAGCACACACGGGGCAGGGTTCGGCATTCAGTACTTC. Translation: CASTHGAGFGIQYF.

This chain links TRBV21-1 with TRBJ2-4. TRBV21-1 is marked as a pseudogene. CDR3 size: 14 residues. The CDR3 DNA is TGTGCCAGCAGCAAAGGTGAAACCAAAAACATTCAGTACTTC. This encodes CASSKGETKNIQYF.

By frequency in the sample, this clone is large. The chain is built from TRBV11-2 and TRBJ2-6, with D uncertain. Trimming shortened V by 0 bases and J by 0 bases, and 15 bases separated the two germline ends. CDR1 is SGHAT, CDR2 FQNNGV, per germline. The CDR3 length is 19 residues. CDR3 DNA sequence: TGTGCCAGCAGCTTAGATAGATTTGAATCGAGCTCTGGGGCCAACGTCCTGACTTTC. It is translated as CASSLDRFESSSGANVLTF.

In nucleotides, the CDR3 is TGTGCCAGCAAGGGGGATAACCGGGGGAACATTCAGTACTTC. Protein product: CASKGDNRGNIQYF. This sequence joins TRBV6-1 and TRBJ2-4; D may be TRBD1 or TRBD2 (6 bases each). CDR3 size: 14 residues. Germline V gives CDR1 MNHNS, CDR2 SASEGT. Trimming stripped 7 bases from V and 7 bases from J, with 17 bases between.

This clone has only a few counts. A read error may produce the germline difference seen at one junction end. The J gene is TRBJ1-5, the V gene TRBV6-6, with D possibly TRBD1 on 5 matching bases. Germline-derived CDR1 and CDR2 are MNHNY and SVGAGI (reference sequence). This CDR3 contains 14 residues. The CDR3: CASSHSQGNQPQHF. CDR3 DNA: TGTGCCAGCAGTCACTCGCAGGGTAATCAGCCCCAGCATTTT.

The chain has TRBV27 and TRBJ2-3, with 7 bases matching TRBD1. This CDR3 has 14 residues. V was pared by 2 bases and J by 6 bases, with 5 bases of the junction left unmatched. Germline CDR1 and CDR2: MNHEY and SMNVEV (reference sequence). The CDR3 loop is CASSLVGGEDTQYF. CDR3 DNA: TGTGCCAGCAGTTTAGTAGGGGGCGAGGATACGCAGTATTTT.

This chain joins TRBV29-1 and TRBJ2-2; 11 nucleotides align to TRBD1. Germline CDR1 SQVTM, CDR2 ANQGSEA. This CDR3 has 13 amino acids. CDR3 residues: CIGQGAGTGELFF. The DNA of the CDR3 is TGCATCGGACAGGGGGCGGGCACCGGGGAGCTGTTTTTT.

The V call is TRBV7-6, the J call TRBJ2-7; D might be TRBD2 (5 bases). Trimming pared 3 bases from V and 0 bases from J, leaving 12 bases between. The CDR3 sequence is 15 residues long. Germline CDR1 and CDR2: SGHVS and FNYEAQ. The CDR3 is CASSLEATSSYEQYF. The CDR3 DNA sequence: TGTGCCAGCAGCTTGGAGGCAACGAGCTCCTACGAGCAGTACTTC.

The CDR3 loop reads CASSLGPGNTIYF. The CDR3 bases are TGTGCCAGCAGCTTGGGGCCCGGAAACACCATATATTTT. The gene calls are TRBV5-6 and TRBJ1-3, with D uncertain. CDR1 and CDR2 from the germline V gene are SGHDT and YYEEEE. V lost 0 bases and J lost 4, with 5 bases in between. This CDR3 contains 13 residues.

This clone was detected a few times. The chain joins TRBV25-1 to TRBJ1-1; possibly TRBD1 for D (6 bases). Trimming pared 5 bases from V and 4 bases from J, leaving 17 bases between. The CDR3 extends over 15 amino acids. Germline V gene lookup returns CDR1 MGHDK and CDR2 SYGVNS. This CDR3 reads CASSRTGGRGTEAFF. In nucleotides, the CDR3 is TGTGCCAGCAGTAGAACCGGGGGCCGAGGCACTGAAGCTTTCTTT.

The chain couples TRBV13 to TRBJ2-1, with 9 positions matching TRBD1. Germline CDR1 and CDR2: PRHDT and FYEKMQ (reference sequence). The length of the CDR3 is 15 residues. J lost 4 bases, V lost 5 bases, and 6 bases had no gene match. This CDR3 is CASSHSGTGYNEQFF. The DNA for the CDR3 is TGTGCCAGCAGCCATTCCGGGACAGGGTACAATGAGCAGTTCTTC.

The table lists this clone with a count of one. The CDR3 spells CASSLAGTEAFF. CDR3 bases: TGTGCCAGCAGCTTAGCAGGCACTGAAGCTTTCTTT. The chain employs TRBV7-6 and TRBJ1-1; no reliable D call. Germline-derived CDR1 and CDR2 are SGHVS and FNYEAQ. The CDR3 runs 12 residues. The V and J ends lost 0 bases and 4 bases respectively, with 3 bases between them.

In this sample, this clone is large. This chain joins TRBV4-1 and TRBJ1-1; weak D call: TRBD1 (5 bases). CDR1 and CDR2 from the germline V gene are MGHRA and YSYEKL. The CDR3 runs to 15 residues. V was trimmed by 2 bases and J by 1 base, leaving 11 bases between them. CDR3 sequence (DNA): TGCGCCAGCAGCCAATCCCTAGGGGCGAACACTGAAGCTTTCTTT. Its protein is CASSQSLGANTEAFF.

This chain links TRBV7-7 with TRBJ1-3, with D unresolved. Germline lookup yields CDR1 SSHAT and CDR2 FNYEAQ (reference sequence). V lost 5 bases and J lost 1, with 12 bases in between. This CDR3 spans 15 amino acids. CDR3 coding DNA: TGTGCCAGCAGCCGGGGTTTTGGGTCTGGAAACACCATATATTTT. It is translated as CASSRGFGSGNTIYF.

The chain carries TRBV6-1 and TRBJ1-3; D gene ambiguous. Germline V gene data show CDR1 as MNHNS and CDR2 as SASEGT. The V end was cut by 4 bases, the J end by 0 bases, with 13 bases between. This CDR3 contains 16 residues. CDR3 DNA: TGTGCCAGCAGTGGAGGAACAAGCTCCTCTGGAAACACCATATATTTT. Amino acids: CASSGGTSSSGNTIYF.